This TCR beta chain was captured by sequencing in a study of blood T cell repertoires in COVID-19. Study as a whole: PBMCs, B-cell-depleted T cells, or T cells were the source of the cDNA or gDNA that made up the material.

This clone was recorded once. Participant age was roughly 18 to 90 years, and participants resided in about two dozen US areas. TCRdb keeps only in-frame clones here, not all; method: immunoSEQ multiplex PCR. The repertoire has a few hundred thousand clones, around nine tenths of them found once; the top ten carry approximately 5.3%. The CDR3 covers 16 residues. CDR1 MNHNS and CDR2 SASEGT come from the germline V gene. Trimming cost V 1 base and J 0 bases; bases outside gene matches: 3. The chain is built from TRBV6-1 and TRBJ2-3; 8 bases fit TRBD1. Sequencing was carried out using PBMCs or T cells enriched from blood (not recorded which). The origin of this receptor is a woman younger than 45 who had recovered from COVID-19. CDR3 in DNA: TGTGCCAGCAGTGAAGGCAGGGGGCTAAGCACAGATACGCAGTATTTT. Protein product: CASSEGRGLSTDTQYF.